These T cell receptor beta chains were read from a single sample in a study of Ad26.COV2.S vaccination and SARS-CoV-2 variants. The method was immunoSEQ multiplex PCR; TCRdb's version includes in-frame clones alone and lacks a portion of them. The sample lists roughly 320,000 clones, about 82% occurring once. The sequenced sample was peripheral blood, obtained in a trial of Ad26.COV2.S vaccine versus placebo. The receptors derive from a person aged 18-65 years who received the Ad26.COV2.S COVID-19 vaccine or a placebo. The CDR3 runs from the conserved cysteine through the conserved F or W. The D gene is left open where the match is weak. Some rows mark clone size as missing; the rest say once, few, many or name a class of expanded clone.

len,abundance,v_gene,d_gene,j_gene,CDR3aa,CDR3nt
18,.,TRBV4-2,TRBD1,TRBJ1-2,CASSRIGTGAGSNYGYTF,TGTGCCAGCAGCCGTATTGGGACAGGGGCTGGGTCTAACTATGGCTACACCTTC
15,.,TRBV4-1,TRBD1,TRBJ2-1,CASSPGQGSYNEQFF,TGCGCCAGCAGCCCGGGACAGGGGTCGTACAATGAGCAGTTCTTC
18,.,TRBV9,TRBD1,TRBJ2-2,CASSVGLTGQGNTGELFF,TGTGCCAGCAGCGTAGGGCTAACGGGACAGGGGAACACCGGGGAGCTGTTTTTT
16,.,TRBV5-1,TRBD2,TRBJ2-1,CASSKRLAGLGNEQFF,TGCGCCAGCAGCAAACGACTAGCGGGGTTGGGGAATGAGCAGTTCTTC
17,few,TRBV9,.,TRBJ2-1,CASSVRVRADSYNEQFF,TGTGCCAGCAGCGTAAGGGTTCGGGCGGATTCCTACAATGAGCAGTTCTTC
14,.,TRBV6-5,.,TRBJ1-2,CASSYQGEGYGYTF,TGTGCCAGCAGTTACCAGGGCGAGGGATATGGCTACACCTTC
17,.,TRBV19,TRBD1,TRBJ1-1,CASSIPARQGRYTEAFF,TGTGCCAGTAGTATTCCCGCCAGACAGGGAAGGTACACTGAAGCTTTCTTT
13,.,TRBV28,.,TRBJ1-5,CASTRGVYQPQHF,TGTGCCAGCACACGGGGGGTTTATCAGCCCCAGCATTTT
14,.,TRBV4-1,.,TRBJ1-1,CASSQDQGNTEAFF,TGCGCCAGCAGCCAAGATCAGGGAAACACTGAAGCTTTCTTT
16,.,TRBV28,TRBD1,TRBJ2-1,CASSTAGTGGLNEQFF,TGTGCCAGCAGTACCGCGGGGACAGGCGGCCTTAATGAGCAGTTCTTC
14,.,TRBV6-2/TRBV6-3,.,TRBJ2-7,CASSWGTGSYEQYF,TGTGCCAGCAGCTGGGGAACCGGCTCCTACGAGCAGTACTTC
16,.,TRBV9,TRBD2,TRBJ2-3,CASSPRRSGGGDTQYF,TGTGCCAGCAGCCCCCGACGGAGCGGGGGGGGAGATACGCAGTATTTT
15,.,TRBV15,TRBD1,TRBJ1-5,CATSRERGTGQPQHF,TGTGCCACCAGCAGAGAACGGGGGACAGGGCAGCCCCAGCATTTT
14,.,TRBV18,TRBD1,TRBJ1-3,CASSPATGRNTIYF,TGTGCCAGCTCACCAGCGACAGGGAGAAACACCATATATTTT
15,.,TRBV3-1/TRBV3-2,.,TRBJ1-5,CASSPLGGGSQPQHF,TGTGCCAGCAGCCCTCTGGGGGGGGGCTCTCAGCCCCAGCATTTT
16,.,TRBV5-1,.,TRBJ2-6,CASSLGTTSGANVLTF,TGCGCCAGCAGCTTGGGGACCACCTCTGGGGCCAACGTCCTGACTTTC
13,.,TRBV6-4,.,TRBJ2-1,CASSDQSSNEQFF,TGTGCCAGCAGTGACCAATCCAGCAATGAGCAGTTCTTC
14,.,TRBV5-4,.,TRBJ1-1,CASSSGQKNTEAFF,TGTGCCAGCAGCTCGGGACAAAAGAACACTGAAGCTTTCTTT
13,.,TRBV6-5,TRBD1,TRBJ1-2,CATPGQGARGYTF,TGTGCCACGCCGGGACAGGGGGCTCGTGGCTACACCTTC
12,.,TRBV3-1/TRBV3-2,.,TRBJ1-6,CASSQVESPLHF,TGTGCCAGCAGCCAAGTGGAATCACCCCTCCACTTT
17,.,TRBV10-3,TRBD1,TRBJ2-2,CAISGDTGTGGTGELFF,TGTGCCATCAGTGGAGACACCGGGACAGGAGGGACCGGGGAGCTGTTTTTT
17,.,TRBV11-2,TRBD1,TRBJ2-1,CASSRTFTGANYNEQFF,TGTGCCAGCAGCCGCACATTTACAGGGGCGAATTACAATGAGCAGTTCTTC
13,.,TRBV6-5,.,TRBJ1-1,CASTRQPNTEAFF,TGTGCCAGCACTAGACAGCCGAACACTGAAGCTTTCTTT
13,few,TRBV5-1,.,TRBJ1-1,CASSLSQDTEAFF,TGCGCCAGCAGCTTGTCCCAAGACACTGAAGCTTTCTTT
17,few,TRBV4-1,.,TRBJ2-2,CASSQEPLGPSTGELFF,TGCGCCAGCAGCCAAGAGCCCTTGGGGCCATCCACCGGGGAGCTGTTTTTT
13,.,TRBV6-1,.,TRBJ1-5,CASGGVNNQPQHF,TGTGCCAGTGGGGGGGTAAACAATCAGCCCCAGCATTTT
16,.,TRBV9,TRBD1,TRBJ2-7,CASSPHTTGVAYEQYF,TGTGCCAGCAGCCCCCATACAACAGGGGTAGCCTACGAGCAGTACTTC